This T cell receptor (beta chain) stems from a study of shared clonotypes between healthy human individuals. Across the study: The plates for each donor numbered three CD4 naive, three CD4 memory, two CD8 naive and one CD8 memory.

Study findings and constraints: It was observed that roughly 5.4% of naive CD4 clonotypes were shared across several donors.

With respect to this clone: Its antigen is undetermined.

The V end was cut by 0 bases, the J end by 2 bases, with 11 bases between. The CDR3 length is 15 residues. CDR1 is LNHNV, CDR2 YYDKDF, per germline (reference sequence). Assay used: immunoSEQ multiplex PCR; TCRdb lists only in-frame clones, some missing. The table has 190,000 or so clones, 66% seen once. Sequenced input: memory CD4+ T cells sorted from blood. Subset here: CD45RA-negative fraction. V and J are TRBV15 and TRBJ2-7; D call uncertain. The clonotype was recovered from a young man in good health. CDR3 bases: TGTGCCACCAGCAGAGATCTGTTGGGGACCTACGAGCAGTACTTC. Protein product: CATSRDLLGTYEQYF. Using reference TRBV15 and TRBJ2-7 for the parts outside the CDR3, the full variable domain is DAMVIQNPRYQVTQFGKPVTLSCSQTLNHNVMYWYQQKSSQAPKLLFHYYDKDFNNEADTPDNFQSRRPNTSFCFLDIRSPGLGDTAMYLCATSRDLLGTYEQYFGPGTRLTVT.